The 11 T cell receptor beta chains below all came from one sample that was sequenced in a study of blood T cell repertoires in COVID-19. Some clones are missing from TCRdb's copy, which holds only in-frame ones; the method was immunoSEQ multiplex PCR. Among about 160,000 clones listed, 90% to 95% were seen once. The sequencing input was peripheral blood. These receptors were obtained from a man between 45 and 60 years old with acute or convalescent COVID-19.

This clone was counted a single time. V and J are TRBV4-3 and TRBJ1-6; D perhaps matches TRBD1 (5 bases). The CDR3 has 16 amino acids. Trimming took off 1 base at V and 14 bases at J, with 21 bases between the two ends. Germline CDR1 and CDR2: LGHNA and YSLEER. CDR3 loop: CASSQAHRDSMWALHF. The DNA of the CDR3 is TGCGCCAGCAGCCAAGCTCACCGGGACTCTATGTGGGCCCTCCACTTT.

The genes are TRBV10-3 and TRBJ1-1, with D perhaps matching TRBD1 (6 bases). The germline gives CDR1 ENHRY, CDR2 SYGVKD. V was clipped by 5 bases and J by 10 bases, with 17 bases between them. CDR3 length: 13 residues. CDR3: CAISTEGQRGAFF. The CDR3 bases are TGTGCCATCAGTACCGAAGGACAGCGCGGAGCTTTCTTT.

The rearrangement uses TRBV7-9 and TRBJ2-1; 13 bases fit TRBD2. This CDR3 region has 15 residues. V shed 5 bases, J shed 13 bases, and the junction held 11 bases outside the gene matches. Germline V gene lookup returns CDR1 SEHNR and CDR2 FQNEAQ (reference sequence). DNA for the CDR3: TGTGCCAGCAGCCGCGGACTAGCGGGAGTCGTCGGACAGTTCTTC. Amino acids: CASSRGLAGVVGQFF.

This clone was counted once. V and J are TRBV19 and TRBJ1-5; weak D call: TRBD1 (6 bases). Germline assignment: CDR1 LNHDA and CDR2 SQIVND (reference sequence). The CDR3 is made up of 15 amino acids. V shed 7 bases and J shed 2 bases, with 15 bases lying between them. CDR3 DNA sequence: TGTGCCAGTAAGGGTGGACAGAGAGGCAATCAGCCCCAGCATTTT. Encoded protein: CASKGGQRGNQPQHF.

The chain has TRBV19 and TRBJ1-2; 10 nucleotides match TRBD1. After removal of 4 bases from V and 3 bases from J, the junction contained 2 bases not matched to a gene. This CDR3 is 14 amino acids long. Germline CDR1 reads LNHDA; CDR2 reads SQIVND (reference sequence). CDR3 DNA: TGTGCCAGTAGTACGGACAGGGGGTACTATGGCTACACCTTC. Translated: CASSTDRGYYGYTF.

The rearrangement links TRBV2 to TRBJ1-2; 10 positions agree with TRBD1. The CDR3 has 13 amino acids. Per the germline V gene, CDR1 is SNHLY and CDR2 is FYNNEI. The trim removed 8 bases at V and 4 bases at J, leaving 4 bases unmatched. CDR3 DNA sequence: TGTGCCAGCCGGGACAGGGGTGGCTATGGCTACACCTTC. This encodes CASRDRGGYGYTF.

The chain combines TRBV3-1 (or the pseudogene TRBV3-2) with TRBJ1-3, with a tentative D call TRBD1 (6 bases). Trimming shortened V by 6 bases and J by 3 bases, and 15 bases separated the two germline ends. The CDR3 runs 15 residues. Germline assignment: CDR1 LGHDT and CDR2 YNNKEL (reference sequence). Here the CDR3 DNA reads TGTGCCAGCAGAGACAGGTCGGTCTTTGGAAACACCATATATTTT. Translating gives CASRDRSVFGNTIYF.

The chain links TRBV18 to TRBJ1-4, with a weak D call TRBD1 (5 bases). The germline V and J ends were trimmed by 3 bases and 4 bases, with 15 bases remaining between them. The CDR3 runs 16 residues. CDR1 and CDR2 from the germline V gene are KGHSH and LQKENI. The CDR3 nucleotides are TGTGCCAGCTCACCCCGGTTGACAGACTTTAATGAAAAACTGTTTTTT. It is translated as CASSPRLTDFNEKLFF.

The rearrangement uses TRBV18 and TRBJ2-1; the D gene is possibly TRBD2 (5 bases). The CDR3 runs to 14 residues. Per germline, CDR1 KGHSH and CDR2 LQKENI. V was shortened by 1 base and J by 8 bases, with 12 bases between the two germline ends. CDR3 nucleotide sequence: TGTGCCAGCTCACCACGGACGGGGTATGATGAGCAGTTCTTC. Protein sequence: CASSPRTGYDEQFF. The entire variable domain, with the rest obtained from reference TRBV18 and TRBJ2-1, is as follows: NAGVMQNPRHLVRRRGQEARLRCSPMKGHSHVYWYRQLPEEGLKFMVYLQKENIIDESGMPKERFSAEFPKEGPSILRIQQVVRGDSAAYFCASSPRTGYDEQFFGPGTRLTVL.

The chain combines TRBV9 with TRBJ2-5; 8 nucleotides match TRBD1. The ends lost 4 bases at V and 4 bases at J; junction bases unmatched: 6. Germline-derived CDR1 and CDR2 are SGDLS and YYNGEE. CDR3 length: 14 residues. CDR3: CASSPGQEIETQYF. CDR3 bases: TGTGCCAGCAGCCCGGGACAGGAGATAGAGACCCAGTACTTC.

The V and J genes are TRBV18 and TRBJ1-6; 8 nucleotides match TRBD1. The CDR3 consists of 15 residues. The V and J ends lost 3 bases and 7 bases, in that order; junction bases with no gene match: 5. Germline-derived CDR1 and CDR2 are KGHSH and LQKENI. The CDR3, as DNA: TGTGCCAGCTCACCCAACAGGGGGAGGAATTCACCCCTCCACTTT. Translating gives CASSPNRGRNSPLHF.